This entry is about one TCR beta chain. The CDR3 length is 14 residues. Germline CDR1 and CDR2: MNHNS and SASEGT. The V and J ends lost 9 bases and 6 bases, in that order; junction bases with no gene match: 14. This specimen belongs to a study of cytomegalovirus exposure and HLA in healthy donors. Researchers ran the PCR with 60 Vbeta and 13 Jbeta primers. Produced via immunoSEQ multiplex PCR; TCRdb's table is partial and in-frame only. The sample has roughly 67,000 clones, about 79% seen once. Sequencing used PBMCs. V gene TRBV6-1 combines with J gene TRBJ2-7; 7 bases are a match to TRBD1. This receptor was obtained from a man in his 60s in good health and CMV-seropositive. CDR3 protein: CASRGLGLAGEQYF. The CDR3 DNA reads TGTGCCAGTAGGGGGCTAGGTTTAGCTGGCGAGCAGTACTTC.